One sample yielded the 30 T cell receptor beta chains listed below, sequenced in a study of tumor T cells in aggressive B-cell lymphoma. Sequencing was performed with immunoSEQ multiplex PCR; in TCRdb, only in-frame clones are kept and a portion is missing. The table lists around 6,600 clones, over 75% of them singletons. The sequenced sample was tumor tissue. The receptors derive from an adult with diffuse large B cell lymphoma. Some clones in this sample may be carry-over from other donors' samples.

The chain couples TRBV5-4 to TRBJ1-1; no clear D gene. The CDR3 is 14 residues long. Germline CDR1 is SGHNT and CDR2 is YYREEE (reference sequence). V was pared by 0 bases and J by 0 bases, with 6 bases between. The CDR3 here is CASSLANMNTEAFF. DNA of the CDR3: TGTGCCAGCAGCTTGGCCAACATGAACACTGAAGCTTTCTTT.

The chain links TRBV5-1 to TRBJ2-2; no reliable D call. Germline V gene lookup returns CDR1 SGHRS and CDR2 YFSETQ. Deletions cut 6 bases from V and 1 base from J, with 10 bases between. The CDR3 is 14 amino acids. The CDR3 nucleotides read TGCGCCAGCACGTCTGAGAAGAACACCGGGGAGCTGTTTTTT. Protein product: CASTSEKNTGELFF.

Comments on this clone: Sequence at one end of the junction differs from germline and may be a read error. V is TRBV30 and J is TRBJ2-2, with 8 bases matching TRBD2. Per the germline V gene, CDR1 is GTSNPN and CDR2 is SVGIG (reference sequence). The CDR3 extends over 14 amino acids. The CDR3 spells CAWAGGWNTGELFF. DNA of the CDR3: TGTGCCTGGGCGGGGGGCTGGAACACCGGAGAGCTGTTTTTT. Using reference TRBV30 and TRBJ2-2 for the parts outside the CDR3, the full variable domain is SQTIHQWPATLVQPVGSPLSLECTVEGTSNPNLYWYRQAAGRGLQLLFYSVGIGQISSEVPQNLSASRPQDRQFILSSKKLLLSDSGFYLCAWAGGWNTGELFFGEGSRLTVL.

This chain joins TRBV9 and TRBJ2-3; 8 bases fit TRBD2. V trimming: 4 bases; J trimming: 1 base; junction bases outside the gene matches: 8. Germline assignment: CDR1 SGDLS and CDR2 YYNGEE. The length of the CDR3 is 16 residues. The CDR3 DNA reads TGTGCCAGCAGCCCCCACGCGGGAGGTGGCACAGATACGCAGTATTTT. It is translated as CASSPHAGGGTDTQYF. The whole variable domain, filled in from reference TRBV9 and TRBJ2-3, reads DSGVTQTPKHLITATGQRVTLRCSPRSGDLSVYWYQQSLDQGLQFLIQYYNGEERAKGNILERFSAQQFPDLHSELNLSSLELGDSALYFCASSPHAGGGTDTQYFGPGTRLTVL.

The chain is built from TRBV4-3 and TRBJ2-3; 11 bases match TRBD2. CDR3 size: 15 residues. J lost 5 bases, V lost 4 bases, and 5 bases had no gene match. CDR1 LGHNA and CDR2 YSLEER come from the germline V gene. CDR3 DNA sequence: TGCGCCAGCAGCCCCGGGACTAGCGGAGAAGATACGCAGTATTTT. Translated: CASSPGTSGEDTQYF.

The chain employs TRBV19 and TRBJ2-2, with D perhaps matching TRBD2 (6 bases). V was trimmed by 7 bases and J by 0 bases, leaving 6 bases between them. This CDR3 comprises 13 residues. Germline values: CDR1 LNHDA, CDR2 SQIVND (reference sequence). The CDR3 DNA follows: TGTGCCAGTACGGGGGCGAACACCGGGGAGCTGTTTTTT. Amino acid sequence: CASTGANTGELFF.

This chain joins TRBV29-1 and TRBJ2-7; possibly TRBD2 for D (5 bases). The CDR3 spans 13 residues. Trimming removed 4 bases at V and 6 bases at J, with 16 bases between. CDR1 is SQVTM and CDR2 is ANQGSEA in the germline V gene. CDR3 sequence reads: CSVVGGSGSEQYF. The CDR3, as DNA: TGCAGCGTTGTAGGTGGGAGTGGAAGCGAGCAGTACTTC.

The CDR3 sequence is CASSQECGRPQRQETQYF. CDR3 nucleotides: TGCGCCAGCAGCCAAGAATGCGGGAGGCCCCAACGACAAGAGACCCAGTACTTC. This chain connects TRBV4-3 to TRBJ2-5, with 8 bases matching TRBD2. Trimming cost V 0 bases and J 2 bases; bases outside gene matches: 11. The CDR3 spans 18 residues. Per the germline V gene, CDR1 is LGHNA and CDR2 is YSLEER.

The V call is TRBV7-9, the J call TRBJ1-1, with D possibly being TRBD1 (5 bases). The CDR3 contains 14 residues. V shed 3 bases and J shed 6 bases, with 14 bases lying between them. Germline CDR1 reads SEHNR; CDR2 reads FQNEAQ (reference sequence). CDR3 bases: TGTGCCAGCAGCTTGGTTTTGGGGCGGTCTGAAGCTTTCTTT. It encodes CASSLVLGRSEAFF.

This clone was detected only once. The V call is TRBV11-3, the J call TRBJ1-4; maybe TRBD1 (6 bases). The CDR3 is 13 residues long. Trimming took 5 bases from V and 5 from J, leaving 9 bases between them. Germline CDR1 reads SGHNT; CDR2 reads YENEEA. The CDR3 nucleotides read TGTGCCAGCAGCCAAGGGACAAATGAAAAACTGTTTTTT. This codes for CASSQGTNEKLFF. Drawing the rest from reference TRBV11-3 and TRBJ1-4, the complete variable domain is EAGVVQSPRYKIIEKKQPVAFWCNPISGHNTLYWYLQNLGQGPELLIRYENEEAVDDSQLPKDRFSAERLKGVDSTLKIQPAELGDSAVYLCASSQGTNEKLFFGSGTQLSVL.

This clone was detected only once. The genes are TRBV5-6 and TRBJ2-5, with unresolved D. The CDR3 runs 12 residues. Germline-derived CDR1 and CDR2 are SGHDT and YYEEEE. Trimming left V 0 bases short and J 5 bases short, with 5 bases between. CDR3 in amino acids: CASSLAYETQYF. The CDR3 DNA follows: TGTGCCAGCAGCTTGGCTTATGAGACCCAGTACTTC.

The V gene is TRBV7-2, the J gene TRBJ2-2; 8 bases align to TRBD2. Germline loops: CDR1 SGHTA, CDR2 FQGNSA. The CDR3 length is 18 residues. The trim removed 5 bases at V and 0 bases at J, leaving 11 bases unmatched. The CDR3: CASSARAGGSANTGELFF. The CDR3 DNA sequence: TGTGCCAGCAGCGCACGGGCGGGAGGCTCCGCGAACACCGGGGAGCTGTTTTTT.

The chain links TRBV29-1 to TRBJ2-1; TRBD1 matches 8 bases. This CDR3 has 12 residues. CDR1 and CDR2 from the germline V gene are SQVTM and ANQGSEA. Trimming at V came to 6 bases and at J to 4 bases, leaving 2 bases not matched to a gene. The DNA of the CDR3 is TGCAGCGTGGACAGGGCTTACAATGAGCAGTTCTTC. It yields the protein CSVDRAYNEQFF.

J is TRBJ2-1 and V is TRBV19; D remains unclear. V was cut by 5 bases and J by 0 bases, with 11 bases left in between. This CDR3 is built from 15 residues. Germline-derived CDR1 and CDR2 are LNHDA and SQIVND (reference sequence). The CDR3 protein is CASSFSEPSYNEQFF. The CDR3 DNA sequence: TGTGCCAGTAGTTTCAGCGAGCCCTCCTACAATGAGCAGTTCTTC.

The chain recombines TRBV9 with TRBJ1-2; TRBD1 might be the D (5 bases). From germline, CDR1 is SGDLS and CDR2 YYNGEE. The CDR3 extends over 15 amino acids. V lost 4 bases and J lost 8, with 21 bases in between. CDR3 DNA: TGTGCCAGCAGCCCCCTTCAGGGCTTTAATTACGGCTACACCTTC. Protein: CASSPLQGFNYGYTF.

The genes are TRBV10-3 and TRBJ1-2, with TRBD1 as a possible D gene (6 bases). The germline gives CDR1 ENHRY, CDR2 SYGVKD. V dropped 8 bases and J dropped 4 bases, with 14 bases sitting between them. The CDR3 length is 13 residues. CDR3 coding DNA: TGTGCCATCGGTCCGACAGGTGCCTATGGCTACACCTTC. Translated, it gives CAIGPTGAYGYTF.

This clone has just a few counts. This sequence joins TRBV9 and TRBJ2-5; 7 bases match TRBD2. The J segment lost 2 bases and the V segment lost 4 bases, leaving 5 bases of the junction unmatched. CDR3 length: 14 residues. Germline values: CDR1 SGDLS, CDR2 YYNGEE. The CDR3 sequence is CASSPRTSQETQYF. The CDR3 DNA is TGTGCCAGCAGCCCCCGGACTAGTCAAGAGACCCAGTACTTC.

In this sample, this clone turned up a few times. V is TRBV2 and J is TRBJ1-5; TRBD1 aligns across 7 bases. CDR1 and CDR2 from the germline V gene are SNHLY and FYNNEI. The CDR3 spans 15 residues. Trimming removed 6 bases from V and 4 bases from J; junction bases left unmatched: 9. In DNA, the CDR3 is TGTGCCAGCAGGCAGGGGGGACAGTCTAATCAGCCCCAGCATTTT. The encoded protein is CASRQGGQSNQPQHF.

V gene TRBV4-3 combines with J gene TRBJ2-3, with 8 bases fitting TRBD1. Germline loops: CDR1 LGHNA, CDR2 YSLEER. The CDR3 length is 16 residues. Trimming cost V 0 bases and J 4 bases; bases outside gene matches: 6. CDR3 in amino acids: CASSQDWATGADTQYF. CDR3 bases: TGCGCCAGCAGCCAAGATTGGGCGACAGGGGCAGATACGCAGTATTTT.

This chain uses TRBV15 with TRBJ2-2, with 8 bases aligning to TRBD2. The trim removed 2 bases at V and 1 base at J, leaving 12 bases unmatched. The germline gives CDR1 LNHNV, CDR2 YYDKDF (reference sequence). The CDR3 has 19 amino acids. The CDR3 reads CATSRREGGYGGNTGELFF. CDR3 nucleotides: TGTGCCACCAGCAGACGGGAGGGGGGTTACGGGGGGAACACCGGGGAGCTGTTTTTT.

The chain combines TRBV11-2 with TRBJ2-5; D perhaps matches TRBD1 (5 bases). The last part of the DNA fits TRBJ2-7 better; the J call may be wrong. CDR1 SGHAT and CDR2 FQNNGV come from the germline V gene. This CDR3 contains 14 residues. CDR3 residues: CASSLVGASYEQYF. The CDR3 region has the DNA TGTGCCAGCAGCTTAGTTGGGGCTTCCTACGAGCAGTACTTC.

V usage is TRBV6-5 and J usage is TRBJ1-1; possible D gene TRBD1, 6 bases. Germline assignment: CDR1 MNHEY and CDR2 SVGAGI. The CDR3 is 13 amino acids. V was clipped by 5 bases and J by 1 base, with 8 bases between them. The CDR3 DNA sequence: TGTGCCAGCAGTCAACAGGGGAACACTGAAGCTTTCTTT. Translation: CASSQQGNTEAFF.

This rearrangement joins TRBV18 to TRBJ2-5, with a possible D match to TRBD1 (6 bases). The end of the DNA fits TRBJ2-7 better, so the J call may be wrong. Looked up from germline, CDR1 is KGHSH and CDR2 is LQKENI. The CDR3 is made up of 14 amino acids. Here the CDR3 reads CASSPSTGTYEQYF. For the CDR3, the DNA is TGTGCCAGCTCACCTAGTACAGGGACCTACGAGCAGTACTTC.

The rearrangement uses TRBV29-1 and TRBJ2-5, with 9 bases identical to TRBD2. The J call could be wrong; TRBJ2-7 is a better fit for the DNA end. Germline V gene lookup returns CDR1 SQVTM and CDR2 ANQGSEA. The CDR3 is made up of 13 amino acids. DNA of the CDR3: TGCAGCGTTGAAGGTAGCGGGAGATACGAGCAGTACTTC. Protein sequence: CSVEGSGRYEQYF.

This clone was recorded only once. The V and J genes are TRBV18 and TRBJ2-7; 10 bases agree with TRBD1. This CDR3 is built from 15 residues. With V trimmed by 4 bases and J by 5 bases, 8 bases remained unmatched. CDR1 is KGHSH, CDR2 LQKENI, per germline. This CDR3 reads CASSRSGQGTDEQYF. As DNA, the CDR3 is TGTGCCAGCTCACGTTCGGGACAGGGGACCGACGAGCAGTACTTC.

The chain links TRBV5-1 to TRBJ1-1, with TRBD1 identical over 9 bases. The CDR3 is 19 amino acids. The germline V gene encodes CDR1 SGHRS and CDR2 YFSETQ. The ends lost 1 base at V and 3 bases at J; junction bases unmatched: 16. The CDR3 DNA sequence: TGCGCCAGCAGCTTGATGGGCAACAGGGGGCCATCCGCGGACACTGAAGCTTTCTTT. Translation: CASSLMGNRGPSADTEAFF.

The CDR3 DNA reads TGTGCCAGCAGCGATCTAGCGGCTAATGCTGCCGAGCAGTACTTC. Protein product: CASSDLAANAAEQYF. V usage is TRBV5-4 and J usage is TRBJ2-7; 7 bases line up with TRBD2. Germline V gene sequence: CDR1 SGHNT, CDR2 YYREEE (reference sequence). V lost 4 bases to trimming and J lost 6 bases; unmatched junction nucleotides: 13. CDR3 length equals 15 residues.

Worth noting for this clone: At one end, the junction sequence differs from germline, possibly due to a read error. The rearrangement joins TRBV7-7 to TRBJ1-4; TRBD1 aligns across 9 bases. CDR1 and CDR2 (germline): SSHAT, FNYEAQ (reference sequence). The length of the CDR3 is 15 residues. The CDR3 sequence is CASSLGGQGNEKLFF. The CDR3 bases are TGTGCTAGCAGCTTAGGAGGACAGGGGAATGAAAAACTGTTTTTT.

CDR3 in DNA: TGTGCCAGCAGCACACGGACAGGGAGTACTGAAGCTTTCTTT. Its translation is CASSTRTGSTEAFF. This chain uses TRBV7-2 with TRBJ1-1, with 8 bases matching TRBD1. The V segment lost 5 bases and the J segment 5 bases; nucleotides outside the gene matches: 7. Germline V gene lookup returns CDR1 SGHTA and CDR2 FQGNSA. The CDR3 runs 14 residues.

The V call is TRBV5-1, the J call TRBJ2-7; 12 positions agree with TRBD1. With V trimmed by 4 bases and J by 5 bases, 7 bases remained unmatched. The germline V gene has CDR1 SGHRS and CDR2 YFSETQ. The CDR3 has 15 residues. The chain's CDR3 is CASSGAGTGGDEQYF. For the CDR3, the DNA is TGCGCCAGCAGCGGAGCCGGGACAGGGGGCGACGAGCAGTACTTC.